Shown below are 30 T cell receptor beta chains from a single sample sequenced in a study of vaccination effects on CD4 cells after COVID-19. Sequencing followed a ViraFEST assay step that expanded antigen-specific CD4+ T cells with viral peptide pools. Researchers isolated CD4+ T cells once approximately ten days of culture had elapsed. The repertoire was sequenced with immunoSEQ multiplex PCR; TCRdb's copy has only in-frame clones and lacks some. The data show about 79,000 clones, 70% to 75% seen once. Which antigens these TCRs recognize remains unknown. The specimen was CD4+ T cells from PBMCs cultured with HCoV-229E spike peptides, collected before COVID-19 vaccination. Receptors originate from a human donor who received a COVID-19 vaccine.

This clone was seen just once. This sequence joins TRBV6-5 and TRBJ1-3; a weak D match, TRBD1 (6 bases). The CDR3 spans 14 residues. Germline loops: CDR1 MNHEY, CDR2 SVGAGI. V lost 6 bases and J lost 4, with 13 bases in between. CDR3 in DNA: TGTGCCAGCAGGCCCGGGGGGACAGGAAACACCATATATTTT. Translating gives CASRPGGTGNTIYF.

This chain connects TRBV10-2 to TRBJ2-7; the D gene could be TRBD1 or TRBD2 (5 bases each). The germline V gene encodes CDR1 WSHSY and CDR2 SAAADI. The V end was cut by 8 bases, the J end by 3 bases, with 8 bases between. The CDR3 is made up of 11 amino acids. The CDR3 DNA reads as TGCGCCAGCCGGGACGGCTACGAGCAGTACGTC. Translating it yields CASRDGYEQYV.

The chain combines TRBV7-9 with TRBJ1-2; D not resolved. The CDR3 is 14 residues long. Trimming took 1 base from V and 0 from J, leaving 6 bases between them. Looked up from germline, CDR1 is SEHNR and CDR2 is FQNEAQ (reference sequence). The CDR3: CASSLEGSNYGYTF. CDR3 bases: TGTGCCAGCAGCTTAGAGGGATCTAACTATGGCTACACCTTC.

Here the CDR3 DNA reads TGTGCCAGCAGCTTAGGGGGTAGCGGGGGTTTCTACGAGCAGTACGTC. This translates into CASSLGGSGGFYEQYV. The chain is built from TRBV11-2 and TRBJ2-7; 9 bases map to TRBD2. The germline CDR1 and CDR2 sequences are SGHAT and FQNNGV. The CDR3 contains 16 residues. V was clipped by 1 base and J by 3 bases; unmatched bases: 7.

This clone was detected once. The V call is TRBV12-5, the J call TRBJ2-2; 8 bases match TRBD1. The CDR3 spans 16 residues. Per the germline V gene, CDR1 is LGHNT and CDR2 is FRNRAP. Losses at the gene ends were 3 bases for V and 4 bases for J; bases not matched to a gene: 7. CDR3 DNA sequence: TGTGCTAGTGGTTTCTCGGACAGGGTAGGCACCGGGGAGCTGTTTTTT. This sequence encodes CASGFSDRVGTGELFF.

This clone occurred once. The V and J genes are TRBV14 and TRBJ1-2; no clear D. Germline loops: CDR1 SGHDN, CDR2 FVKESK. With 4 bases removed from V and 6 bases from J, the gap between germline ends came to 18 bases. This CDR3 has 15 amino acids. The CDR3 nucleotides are TGTGCCAGCAGCCGGTCTTGGGCGGATTTCGATGGCTACACCTTC. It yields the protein CASSRSWADFDGYTF.

CDR3 nucleotide sequence: TGTGCCATCAATCAGGGTCTCAACACCGGGGAGCTGTTTTTT. Amino acid sequence: CAINQGLNTGELFF. The rearrangement uses TRBV10-3 and TRBJ2-2, with a possible D match to TRBD1 (5 bases). This CDR3 has 14 residues. V lost 7 bases and J 2 bases, leaving 11 bases between the germline ends. Germline V gene lookup returns CDR1 ENHRY and CDR2 SYGVKD.

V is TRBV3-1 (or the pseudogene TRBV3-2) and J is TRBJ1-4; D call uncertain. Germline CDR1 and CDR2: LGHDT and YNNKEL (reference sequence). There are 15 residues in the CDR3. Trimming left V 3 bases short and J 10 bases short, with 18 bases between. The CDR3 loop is CASSQATRGRGKLFF. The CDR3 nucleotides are TGTGCCAGCAGCCAGGCTACCCGCGGGCGTGGAAAACTGTTTTTT.

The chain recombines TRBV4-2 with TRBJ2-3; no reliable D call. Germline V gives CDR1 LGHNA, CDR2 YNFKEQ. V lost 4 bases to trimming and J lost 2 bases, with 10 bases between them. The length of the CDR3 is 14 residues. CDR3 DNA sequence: TGTGCCAGCAGCCCTACCATATCCACAGATACGCAGTATTTT. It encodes CASSPTISTDTQYF.

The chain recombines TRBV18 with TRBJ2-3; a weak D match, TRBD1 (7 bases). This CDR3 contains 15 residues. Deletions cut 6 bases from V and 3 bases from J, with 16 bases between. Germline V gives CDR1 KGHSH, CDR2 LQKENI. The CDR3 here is CASSPNQGGTDTQYF. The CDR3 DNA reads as TGTGCCAGCTCTCCAAATCAGGGGGGTACAGATACGCAGTATTTT.

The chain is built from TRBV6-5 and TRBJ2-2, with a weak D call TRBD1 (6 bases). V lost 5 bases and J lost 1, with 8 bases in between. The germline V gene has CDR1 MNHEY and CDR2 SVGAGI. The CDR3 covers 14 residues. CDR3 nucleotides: TGTGCCAGCAGTCAGGGACAGAACACCGGGGAGCTGTTTTTT. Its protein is CASSQGQNTGELFF.

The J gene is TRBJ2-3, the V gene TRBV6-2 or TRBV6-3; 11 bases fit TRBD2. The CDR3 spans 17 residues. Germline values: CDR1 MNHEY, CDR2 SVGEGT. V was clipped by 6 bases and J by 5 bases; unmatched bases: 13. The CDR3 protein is CASSPGPSGGRGDTQYF. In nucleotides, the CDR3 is TGTGCCAGCAGCCCCGGGCCTAGCGGGGGGCGGGGAGATACGCAGTATTTT.

The CDR3 region is CASGRGTETQYF. The CDR3 DNA is TGTGCCTCCGGTAGGGGTACGGAGACCCAGTACTTC. The chain carries TRBV2 and TRBJ2-5, with D possibly matching TRBD1 (5 bases). Germline V gives CDR1 SNHLY, CDR2 FYNNEI. This CDR3 region has 12 residues. V was cut by 11 bases and J by 5 bases, with 15 bases left in between. The full variable domain, with the rest looked up from reference TRBV2 and TRBJ2-5, is EPEVTQTPSHQVTQMGQEVILRCVPISNHLYFYWYRQILGQKVEFLVSFYNNEISEKSEIFDDQFSVERPDGSNFTLKIRSTKLEDSAMYFCASGRGTETQYFGPGTRLLVL.

The CDR3 DNA sequence: TGTGCCAGCAGCAAAGATAACAGGGGGCGCACCGGGGAGCTGTTTTTT. It yields the protein CASSKDNRGRTGELFF. This rearrangement joins TRBV21-1 to TRBJ2-2; the table calls TRBD1, which could not be checked here. TRBV21-1 is listed as a pseudogene. The CDR3 contains 16 residues.

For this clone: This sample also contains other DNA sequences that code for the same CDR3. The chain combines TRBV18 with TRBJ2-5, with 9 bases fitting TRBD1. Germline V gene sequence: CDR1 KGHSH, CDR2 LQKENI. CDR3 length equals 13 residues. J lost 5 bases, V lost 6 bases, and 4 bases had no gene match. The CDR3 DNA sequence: TGTGCCAGCTCCCCCGGGACAGGGGAGACCCAGTACTTC. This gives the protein CASSPGTGETQYF.

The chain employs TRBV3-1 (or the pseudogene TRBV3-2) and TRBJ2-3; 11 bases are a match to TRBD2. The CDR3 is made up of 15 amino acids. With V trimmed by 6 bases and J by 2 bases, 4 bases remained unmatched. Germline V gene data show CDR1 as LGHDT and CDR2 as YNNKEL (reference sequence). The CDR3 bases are TGTGCCAGCAGTCTACTAGCGGGGGCCACAGATACGCAGTATTTT. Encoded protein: CASSLLAGATDTQYF.

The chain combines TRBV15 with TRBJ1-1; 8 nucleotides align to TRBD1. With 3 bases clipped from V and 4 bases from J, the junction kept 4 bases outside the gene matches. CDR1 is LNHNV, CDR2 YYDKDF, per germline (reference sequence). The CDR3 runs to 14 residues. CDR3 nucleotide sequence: TGTGCCACCAGCAGGGACAGGGCGGCCACTGAAGCTTTCTTT. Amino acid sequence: CATSRDRAATEAFF.

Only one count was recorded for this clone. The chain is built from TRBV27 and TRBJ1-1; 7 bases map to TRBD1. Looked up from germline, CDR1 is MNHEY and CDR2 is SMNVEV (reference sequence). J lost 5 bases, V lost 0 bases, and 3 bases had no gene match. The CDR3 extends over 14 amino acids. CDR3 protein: CASSLSTGDTEAFF. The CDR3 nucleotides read TGTGCCAGCAGTTTATCAACAGGGGATACTGAAGCTTTCTTT.

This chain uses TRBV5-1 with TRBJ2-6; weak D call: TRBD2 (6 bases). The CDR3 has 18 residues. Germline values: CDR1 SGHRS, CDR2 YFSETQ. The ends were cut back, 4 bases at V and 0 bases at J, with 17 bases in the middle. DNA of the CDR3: TGCGCCAGCAGCCCCCGCGGGATGCCTCTCTCTGGGGCCAACGTCCTGACTTTC. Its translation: CASSPRGMPLSGANVLTF.

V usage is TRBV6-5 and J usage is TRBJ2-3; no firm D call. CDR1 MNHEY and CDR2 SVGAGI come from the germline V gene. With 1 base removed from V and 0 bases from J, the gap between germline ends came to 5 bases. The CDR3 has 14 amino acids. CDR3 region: CASSYLRSTDTQYF. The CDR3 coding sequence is TGTGCCAGCAGTTACTTGCGGAGCACAGATACGCAGTATTTT.

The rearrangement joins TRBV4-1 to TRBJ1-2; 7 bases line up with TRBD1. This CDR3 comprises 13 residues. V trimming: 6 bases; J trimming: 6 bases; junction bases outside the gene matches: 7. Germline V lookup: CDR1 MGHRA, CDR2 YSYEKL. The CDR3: CASRRGTEDGYTF. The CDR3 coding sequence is TGCGCCAGCAGAAGGGGGACAGAGGATGGCTACACCTTC.

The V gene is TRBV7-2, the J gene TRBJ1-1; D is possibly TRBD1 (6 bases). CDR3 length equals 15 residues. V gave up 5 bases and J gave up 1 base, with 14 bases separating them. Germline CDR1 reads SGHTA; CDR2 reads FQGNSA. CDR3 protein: CASSIIPGQNTEAFF. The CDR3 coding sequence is TGTGCCAGCAGCATTATACCGGGACAGAACACTGAAGCTTTCTTT.

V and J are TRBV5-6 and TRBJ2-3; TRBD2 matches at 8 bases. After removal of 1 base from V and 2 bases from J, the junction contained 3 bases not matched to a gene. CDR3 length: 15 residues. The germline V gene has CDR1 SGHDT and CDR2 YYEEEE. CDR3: CASSLMRGDTDTQYF. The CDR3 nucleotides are TGTGCCAGCAGCTTGATGCGGGGGGACACAGATACGCAGTATTTT.

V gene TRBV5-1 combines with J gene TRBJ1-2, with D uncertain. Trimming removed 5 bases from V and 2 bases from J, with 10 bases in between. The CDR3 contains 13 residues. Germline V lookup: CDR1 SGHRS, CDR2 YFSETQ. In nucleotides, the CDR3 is TGCGCCAGCAGGAAAGAGATAAACTATGGCTACACCTTC. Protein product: CASRKEINYGYTF.

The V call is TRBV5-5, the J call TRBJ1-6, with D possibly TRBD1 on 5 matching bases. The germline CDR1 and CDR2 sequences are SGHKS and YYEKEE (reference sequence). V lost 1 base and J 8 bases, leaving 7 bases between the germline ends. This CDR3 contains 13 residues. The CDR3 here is CASSLTGDSPLHF. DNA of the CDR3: TGTGCCAGCAGCTTGACAGGAGATTCACCCCTCCACTTT. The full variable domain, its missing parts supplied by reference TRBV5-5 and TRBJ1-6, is DAGVTQSPTHLIKTRGQQVTLRCSPISGHKSVSWYQQVLGQGPQFIFQYYEKEERGRGNFPDRFSARQFPNYSSELNVNALLLGDSALYLCASSLTGDSPLHFGNGTRLTVT.

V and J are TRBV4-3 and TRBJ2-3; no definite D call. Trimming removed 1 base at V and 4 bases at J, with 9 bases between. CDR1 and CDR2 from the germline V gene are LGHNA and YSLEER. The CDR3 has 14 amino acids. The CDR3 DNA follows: TGCGCCAGCAGCCAAGGAGGAAGCGCAGATACGCAGTATTTT. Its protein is CASSQGGSADTQYF.

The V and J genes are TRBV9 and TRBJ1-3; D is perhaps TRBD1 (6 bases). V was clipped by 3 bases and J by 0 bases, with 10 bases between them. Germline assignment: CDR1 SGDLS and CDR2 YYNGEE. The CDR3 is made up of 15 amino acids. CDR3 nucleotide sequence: TGTGCCAGCAGCGCCCAGGACAGCTCTGGAAACACCATATATTTT. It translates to CASSAQDSSGNTIYF.

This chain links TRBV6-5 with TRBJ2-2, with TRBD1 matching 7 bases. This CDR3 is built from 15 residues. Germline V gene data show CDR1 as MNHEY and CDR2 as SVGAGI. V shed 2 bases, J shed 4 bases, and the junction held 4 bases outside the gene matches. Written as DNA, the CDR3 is TGTGCCAGCAGTTACAGGGGGCCCCCCACCGGGGAGCTGTTTTTT. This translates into CASSYRGPPTGELFF.

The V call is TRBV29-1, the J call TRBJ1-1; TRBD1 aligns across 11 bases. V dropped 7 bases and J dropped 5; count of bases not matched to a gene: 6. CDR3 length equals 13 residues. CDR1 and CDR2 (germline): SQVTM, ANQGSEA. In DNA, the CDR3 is TGCAGCGGTAGGACAGGGGGCAGGACTGAAGCTTTCTTT. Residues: CSGRTGGRTEAFF. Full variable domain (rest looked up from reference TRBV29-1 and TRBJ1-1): SAVISQKPSRDICQRGTSLTIQCQVDSQVTMMFWYRQQPGQSLTLIATANQGSEATYESGFVIDKFPISRPNLTFSTLTVSNMSPEDSSIYLCSGRTGGRTEAFFGQGTRLTVV.

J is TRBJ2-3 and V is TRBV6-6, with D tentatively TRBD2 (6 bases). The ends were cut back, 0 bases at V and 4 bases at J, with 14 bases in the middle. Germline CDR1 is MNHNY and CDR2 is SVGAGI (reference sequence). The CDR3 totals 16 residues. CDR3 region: CASSYSMDYGSDTQYF. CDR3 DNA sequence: TGTGCCAGCAGTTACTCGATGGACTATGGTTCAGATACGCAGTATTTT.